The rows below give T cell receptor beta chains drawn from one sample of a study of Ad26.COV2.S vaccination and SARS-CoV-2 variants. Produced via immunoSEQ multiplex PCR; TCRdb's table is partial and in-frame only. The top ten clones hold more than 10% of a sample with some 480,000 clones, around nine tenths of them seen once. The sequenced sample was peripheral blood, obtained in a trial of Ad26.COV2.S vaccine versus placebo. The receptors come from a person aged 18-60 years who received the Ad26.COV2.S COVID-19 vaccine or a placebo. The CDR3 runs from the conserved cysteine through the conserved F or W. D genes are given only for firm matches.

D	V	CDR3
TRBD1	TRBV24-1	CATSDSGTGGPEAFF
NA	TRBV6-7	CASSYGGLNQPQHF
TRBD2	TRBV3-1/TRBV3-2	CASSQNGGRRETQYF
TRBD1	TRBV27	CASSLNRGDGNQPQHF
TRBD2	TRBV7-9	CASSSSGASNEQFF
NA	TRBV5-5	CASSLSLYNEQFF
NA	TRBV18	CASSPDSAPYGYTF
NA	TRBV5-4	CASSPDPRGNQPQHF
TRBD2	TRBV5-1	CASSGPSGHLTDTQYF
TRBD2	TRBV5-6	CASSETGTSGHSYEQYF
NA	TRBV4-2	CASSQVGGQSQYGYTF
TRBD2	TRBV5-1	CASTLAGHSTDTQYF
TRBD1	TRBV5-1	CASSPGQTGDEQYF
NA	TRBV7-2	CASSLDQGLYGYTF
NA	TRBV6-5	CASSPRRYQPQHF
TRBD1	TRBV19	CASSHSGTGPFEAFF
NA	TRBV12-5	CASGGGYGYTF
NA	TRBV27	CASKQSAGNTEAFF
NA	TRBV28	CASSYSNQPQHF
TRBD2	TRBV19	CASSTHLPGLAGGASETQYF
TRBD1	TRBV28	CASSYTTGRLGQPQHF
NA	TRBV30	CAWSVQQETQYF
NA	TRBV21-1	CASSKDPGYNEQFF
TRBD2	TRBV28	CASRSGLARSYEQYF
NA	TRBV7-2	CASSLERGVGNQPQHF
TRBD2	TRBV15	CATSGGLDGREQFF
NA	TRBV19	CASRWTGVGEKLFF
NA	TRBV5-1	CASIGSGGTEAFF
NA	TRBV4-3	CASSLDGYEGEQFF
TRBD1	TRBV3-1/TRBV3-2	CASSPGQGYGEQYF
NA	TRBV11-2	CASSLGTRTAYGYTF
NA	TRBV6-5	CASGYTGGNTIYF
NA	TRBV30	CAWSVQGTEPQHF
NA	TRBV7-8	CASSLGLERRETQYF
NA	TRBV6-5	CASSGPNQPQHF
NA	TRBV9	CASSVGRLNTGELFF
NA	TRBV10-3	CAISESRANTEAFF
NA	TRBV3-1/TRBV3-2	CASSLKPNTVFFF
TRBD1	TRBV28	CAIRDRTNTGELFF